This is a list of T cell receptor beta chains from one sample in a study of vaccination and CD4 T cells after COVID-19. TCRdb used MiXCR to reprocess the PCR reads, holding one entry per CDR3 protein. The data show around 10,000 distinct CDR3 sequences, about 30% seen once. Their cognate antigens are unknown. The sequenced sample was CD4+ T cells from blood, cultured in vitro. The source of these receptors is a human donor in good health. CDR3s include the opening cysteine and the closing phenylalanine or tryptophan. The D gene is left open where the match is weak. Some rows mark clone size as missing; the rest say once, few, many or name a class of expanded clone.

j_gene: TRBJ2-5
d_gene: NA
abundance: NA
v_gene: TRBV7-9
CDR3aa: CASSLKLAQETQYF
CDR3nt: TGTGCCAGCAGCTTGAAGCTAGCGCAGGAGACCCAGTACTTC

j_gene: TRBJ2-1
d_gene: NA
abundance: NA
v_gene: TRBV5-3
CDR3aa: CARSLEVSGAPYNEQFF
CDR3nt: TGTGCCAGAAGCTTGGAGGTCTCGGGAGCCCCCTACAATGAGCAGTTCTTC

j_gene: TRBJ2-7
d_gene: TRBD1
abundance: NA
v_gene: TRBV19
CDR3aa: CASSDRSYEQYF
CDR3nt: TGTGCCAGTTCGGACAGGTCATACGAGCAGTACTTC

j_gene: TRBJ2-7
d_gene: NA
abundance: NA
v_gene: TRBV29-1
CDR3aa: CSVSLSSYEQYF
CDR3nt: TGCAGCGTTTCATTGAGCTCCTACGAGCAGTACTTC

j_gene: TRBJ2-7
d_gene: NA
abundance: medium-sized
v_gene: TRBV4-3
CDR3aa: CASSRKKGGHEQYF
CDR3nt: TGCGCCAGCAGCCGGAAGAAGGGGGGACACGAGCAGTACTTC

j_gene: TRBJ1-5
d_gene: NA
abundance: few
v_gene: TRBV29-1
CDR3aa: CSALAGTSNQPQHF
CDR3nt: TGCAGTGCTTTGGCAGGGACGAGCAATCAGCCCCAGCATTTT

j_gene: TRBJ1-1
d_gene: NA
abundance: NA
v_gene: TRBV6-1
CDR3aa: CASSPTETEAFF
CDR3nt: TGTGCCAGCAGCCCGACGGAGACTGAAGCTTTCTTT

j_gene: TRBJ2-1
d_gene: NA
abundance: NA
v_gene: TRBV7-9
CDR3aa: CASSQGPYNEQFF
CDR3nt: TGTGCCAGCAGCCAGGGGCCCTACAATGAGCAGTTCTTC

j_gene: TRBJ2-1
d_gene: NA
abundance: NA
v_gene: TRBV6-1
CDR3aa: CASRPLADSYNEQFF
CDR3nt: TGTGCCAGCAGACCCCTGGCGGACTCCTACAATGAGCAGTTCTTC

j_gene: TRBJ2-7
d_gene: NA
abundance: few
v_gene: TRBV7-3
CDR3aa: CASSPQGNSYEQYF
CDR3nt: TGTGCCAGCAGCCCGCAGGGGAACTCCTACGAGCAGTACTTC

j_gene: TRBJ1-3
d_gene: NA
abundance: few
v_gene: TRBV20-1
CDR3aa: CSARENLGNTIYF
CDR3nt: TGCAGTGCCAGGGAAAATCTCGGAAACACCATATATTTT

j_gene: TRBJ2-5
d_gene: NA
abundance: few
v_gene: TRBV27
CDR3aa: CASSLSSSSGARGETQYF
CDR3nt: TGTGCCAGCAGTTTATCATCCTCGTCGGGGGCCAGAGGAGAGACCCAGTACTTC

j_gene: TRBJ2-7
d_gene: TRBD2
abundance: few
v_gene: TRBV2
CDR3aa: CASSEGLAGHEQYF
CDR3nt: TGTGCCAGCAGTGAAGGGCTAGCGGGGCACGAGCAGTACTTC

j_gene: TRBJ2-1
d_gene: NA
abundance: few
v_gene: TRBV20-1
CDR3aa: CSALDRYNEQFF
CDR3nt: TGCAGTGCTCTGGACAGATACAATGAGCAGTTCTTC

j_gene: TRBJ1-1
d_gene: NA
abundance: NA
v_gene: TRBV6-1
CDR3aa: CASTPGHLNTEAFF
CDR3nt: TGTGCCAGCACCCCGGGACACTTGAACACTGAAGCTTTCTTT

j_gene: TRBJ2-1
d_gene: TRBD2
abundance: NA
v_gene: TRBV20-1
CDR3aa: CSATSGSYNEQFF
CDR3nt: TGCAGTGCAACTAGCGGGTCCTACAATGAGCAGTTCTTC

j_gene: TRBJ2-3
d_gene: NA
abundance: few
v_gene: TRBV6-2/TRBV6-3
CDR3aa: CANRRAGADTQYF
CDR3nt: TGTGCCAACCGGAGGGCCGGAGCAGATACGCAGTATTTT

j_gene: TRBJ1-3
d_gene: NA
abundance: NA
v_gene: TRBV6-5
CDR3aa: CASSYATWDTIYF
CDR3nt: TGTGCCAGCAGTTACGCTACATGGGACACCATATATTTT

j_gene: TRBJ2-7
d_gene: TRBD2
abundance: few
v_gene: TRBV20-1
CDR3aa: CSARGASGGDYEQYF
CDR3nt: TGCAGTGCTAGAGGCGCTAGCGGGGGCGACTACGAGCAGTACTTC

j_gene: TRBJ2-7
d_gene: NA
abundance: few
v_gene: TRBV19
CDR3aa: CASSGGTPWTYEQYF
CDR3nt: TGTGCCAGTAGTGGGGGAACGCCCTGGACCTACGAGCAGTACTTC

j_gene: TRBJ2-5
d_gene: NA
abundance: NA
v_gene: TRBV6-5
CDR3aa: CASSFLLSFGTQYF
CDR3nt: TGTGCCAGCAGTTTTTTACTGTCTTTCGGGACCCAGTACTTC

j_gene: TRBJ1-2
d_gene: NA
abundance: NA
v_gene: TRBV7-3
CDR3aa: CASSSGFGRDPPGGYTF
CDR3nt: TGTGCCAGCAGCTCCGGCTTTGGCAGAGACCCGCCTGGTGGCTACACCTTC

j_gene: TRBJ1-2
d_gene: NA
abundance: NA
v_gene: TRBV28
CDR3aa: CASSSPSPGANGYIF
CDR3nt: TGTGCCAGCAGTTCTCCCTCCCCCGGGGCTAATGGCTACATCTTC

j_gene: TRBJ2-7
d_gene: NA
abundance: NA
v_gene: TRBV6-1
CDR3aa: CASRGGAYEQYF
CDR3nt: TGCGCCAGCAGGGGGGGAGCCTACGAGCAGTACTTC

j_gene: TRBJ1-5
d_gene: NA
abundance: medium-sized
v_gene: TRBV27
CDR3aa: CASSIEAGQPQHF
CDR3nt: TGTGCCAGCAGCATAGAGGCAGGCCAGCCCCAGCATTTT

j_gene: TRBJ2-3
d_gene: NA
abundance: NA
v_gene: TRBV10-2
CDR3aa: CATKPSSTDTQYF
CDR3nt: TGCGCCACCAAGCCCAGTAGCACAGATACGCAGTATTTT

j_gene: TRBJ1-5
d_gene: NA
abundance: medium-sized
v_gene: TRBV20-1
CDR3aa: CSVRGPGLSQPQHF
CDR3nt: TGCAGTGTTCGGGGACCGGGTTTATCGCAGCCCCAGCATTTT